One and the same sample provided the 23 T cell receptor beta chains below, sequenced in a study of OX40 agonist ivuxolimab in advanced cancers. Libraries were prepared by immunoSEQ multiplex PCR; TCRdb keeps only in-frame clonotypes and omits some of them. Of about 88,000 clones in the sample, about 83% were seen once. Here the sequenced sample was CD4+ or CD8+ T cells sorted from blood, taken in a trial of the OX40 agonist ivuxolimab. The receptors were sampled from an adult with an advanced solid tumor such as melanoma, head and neck, liver or kidney cancer.

This clone came up once. The rearrangement links TRBV2 to TRBJ1-2, with D maybe TRBD1 (6 bases). The V end was cut by 0 bases, the J end by 5 bases, with 13 bases between. CDR1 and CDR2 from the germline V gene are SNHLY and FYNNEI. The CDR3 is made up of 15 amino acids. The CDR3 DNA follows: TGTGCCAGCAGTGAAGCCCGGGGACAAGGGTATGGCTACACCTTC. Protein sequence: CASSEARGQGYGYTF.

The chain has TRBV9 and TRBJ2-1, with D hard to call. This CDR3 has 13 amino acids. The V end lost 0 bases, the J end lost 5 bases, and 6 bases lay between the germline ends. The germline gives CDR1 SGDLS, CDR2 YYNGEE. The CDR3 sequence: CASSVGYNNEQFF. As DNA, the CDR3 is TGTGCCAGCAGCGTAGGCTACAACAATGAGCAGTTCTTC. The full variable domain, completed using reference TRBV9 and TRBJ2-1, is DSGVTQTPKHLITATGQRVTLRCSPRSGDLSVYWYQQSLDQGLQFLIQYYNGEERAKGNILERFSAQQFPDLHSELNLSSLELGDSALYFCASSVGYNNEQFFGPGTRLTVL.

This clone showed up just once. V gene TRBV2 combines with J gene TRBJ2-6, with D perhaps assigned TRBD1 or TRBD2 (6 bases each). Trimming removed 4 bases from V and 1 base from J, with 11 bases in between. The CDR3 contains 16 residues. Germline CDR1 SNHLY, CDR2 FYNNEI. The CDR3 region is CASSVGGLSGANVLTF. The DNA of the CDR3 is TGTGCCAGCAGTGTAGGGGGACTTTCTGGGGCCAACGTCCTGACTTTC. Filled out from reference TRBV2 and TRBJ2-6, the complete variable domain reads EPEVTQTPSHQVTQMGQEVILRCVPISNHLYFYWYRQILGQKVEFLVSFYNNEISEKSEIFDDQFSVERPDGSNFTLKIRSTKLEDSAMYFCASSVGGLSGANVLTFGAGSRLTVL.

The V and J genes are TRBV7-2 and TRBJ1-2, with 10 bases identical to TRBD1. J was trimmed by 6 bases and V by 3 bases; bases with no gene match: 10. Germline V lookup: CDR1 SGHTA, CDR2 FQGNSA. The CDR3 length is 16 residues. The CDR3 nucleotides are TGTGCCAGCAGCTTCCGCCCCGCCGGGACAGGGGATGGCTACACCTTC. It translates to CASSFRPAGTGDGYTF.

The chain is built from TRBV18 and TRBJ1-2; D is possibly TRBD1 (6 bases). Looked up from germline, CDR1 is KGHSH and CDR2 is LQKENI. The CDR3 has 14 residues. Trimming removed 3 bases from V and 8 bases from J, with 16 bases in between. The CDR3: CASSPRQAPGGYTF. Written as DNA, the CDR3 is TGTGCCAGCTCACCCAGACAGGCTCCTGGGGGCTACACCTTC.

This chain links TRBV4-1 with TRBJ2-3; TRBD2 aligns across 7 bases. Germline V lookup: CDR1 MGHRA, CDR2 YSYEKL. With V trimmed by 2 bases and J by 0 bases, 5 bases remained unmatched. The CDR3 is made up of 16 amino acids. CDR3 in amino acids: CASSQWGGSSTDTQYF. The CDR3 DNA follows: TGCGCCAGCAGCCAATGGGGGGGGTCTAGCACAGATACGCAGTATTTT.

The chain has TRBV15 and TRBJ2-3, with D possibly called TRBD1 or TRBD2 (7 bases each). The CDR3 loop spans 15 amino acids. Per germline, CDR1 LNHNV and CDR2 YYDKDF (reference sequence). The V end was cut by 0 bases, the J end by 4 bases, with 11 bases between. CDR3 bases: TGTGCCACCAGCAGAGATCCAGGGGGGGCAGATACGCAGTATTTT. It codes for CATSRDPGGADTQYF.

The chain links TRBV27 to TRBJ2-6, with D possibly matching TRBD1 (6 bases). Between the trimmed V and J ends, which lost 8 bases and 0 bases, there was a span of 20 bases. The CDR3 runs 18 residues. CDR1 is MNHEY and CDR2 is SMNVEV in the germline V gene (reference sequence). In DNA, the CDR3 is TGTGCCAGCGGGCAACAGGGTCCTCAGGCCTCTGGGGCCAACGTCCTGACTTTC. Translated, it gives CASGQQGPQASGANVLTF.

The rearrangement links TRBV5-8 to TRBJ2-3, with 10 positions matching TRBD2. Germline CDR1 is SGHTS and CDR2 is YDEGEE. Germline trimming cut 4 bases from V and 1 base from J; bases unmatched to any gene: 9. CDR3 length: 17 residues. The chain's CDR3 is CASSTSSGGLRTDTQYF. The CDR3 DNA sequence: TGTGCCAGCAGCACGTCTAGCGGGGGTCTTCGCACAGATACGCAGTATTTT.

CDR3 protein: CASSIRDDNTGELFF. CDR3 in DNA: TGTGCCAGTAGTATCAGGGATGATAACACCGGGGAGCTGTTTTTT. The rearrangement uses TRBV19 and TRBJ2-2; D may be TRBD1 (5 bases). CDR3 length: 15 amino acids. The germline gives CDR1 LNHDA, CDR2 SQIVND (reference sequence). With 3 bases removed from V and 2 bases from J, the gap between germline ends came to 10 bases.

J is TRBJ1-1 and V is TRBV29-1; possible D gene TRBD1, 5 bases. The germline gives CDR1 SQVTM, CDR2 ANQGSEA. CDR3 size: 13 residues. Deletions cut 0 bases from V and 1 base from J, with 6 bases between. The DNA of the CDR3 is TGCAGCGTTGAAGAGAGGGGGAACACTGAAGCTTTCTTT. Encoded protein: CSVEERGNTEAFF.

The CDR3 region has the DNA TGCGCCAGCAGCCAACCACCGGGTCTCGTGCAGTACTTC. Protein: CASSQPPGLVQYF. The rearrangement links TRBV4-1 to TRBJ2-7; no reliable D call. Germline lookup yields CDR1 MGHRA and CDR2 YSYEKL. This CDR3 spans 13 amino acids. V was trimmed by 2 bases and J by 9 bases, leaving 14 bases between them.

CDR3: CASILSPQDNEQFF. CDR3 DNA: TGTGCCAGCATCCTCTCCCCCCAGGACAATGAGCAGTTCTTC. V usage is TRBV5-4 and J usage is TRBJ2-1; D is uncertain. V lost 6 bases to trimming and J lost 5 bases, with 15 bases between them. Germline values: CDR1 SGHNT, CDR2 YYREEE (reference sequence). The CDR3 is 14 amino acids.

The V call is TRBV27, the J call TRBJ1-4; the D gene is possibly TRBD1 (5 bases). Looked up from germline, CDR1 is MNHEY and CDR2 is SMNVEV (reference sequence). This CDR3 contains 15 residues. With 10 bases removed from V and 8 bases from J, the gap between germline ends came to 23 bases. CDR3 sequence: CATAPRQTRGEKLFF. The CDR3 coding sequence is TGTGCCACCGCCCCCCGACAGACGCGGGGGGAAAAACTGTTTTTT.

This chain's CDR3 is CASRRLGAGEEQYF. CDR3 sequence (DNA): TGCGCCAGCCGACGATTAGGGGCAGGGGAAGAGCAGTACTTC. The chain joins TRBV5-1 to TRBJ2-7; maybe TRBD1 (6 bases). This CDR3 is built from 14 residues. The V gene lost 7 bases and the J gene lost 7 bases, with 21 bases spanning the gap. Germline V gene data show CDR1 as SGHRS and CDR2 as YFSETQ.

The V call is TRBV4-3, the J call TRBJ2-7; D remains ambiguous. V gave up 1 base and J gave up 2 bases, with 9 bases separating them. Germline V gene data show CDR1 as LGHNA and CDR2 as YSLEER. The CDR3 runs to 14 residues. The DNA of the CDR3 is TGCGCCAGCAGCCAAGTGGTGGGAACCTACGAGCAGTACTTC. It codes for CASSQVVGTYEQYF.

The chain links TRBV15 to TRBJ2-5; D might be TRBD1 (6 bases). The V and J ends lost 5 bases and 5 bases respectively, with 18 bases between them. This CDR3 spans 15 amino acids. CDR1 is LNHNV, CDR2 YYDKDF, per germline (reference sequence). The CDR3 spells CATSGLQGLGETQYF. DNA of the CDR3: TGTGCCACCAGCGGCCTGCAGGGGTTGGGGGAGACCCAGTACTTC.

This chain joins TRBV5-1 and TRBJ1-2, with D hard to call. The CDR3 has 13 amino acids. Germline-derived CDR1 and CDR2 are SGHRS and YFSETQ. The V gene lost 1 base and the J gene lost 8 bases, with 12 bases spanning the gap. CDR3 loop: CASSLSDQAGYTF. The CDR3 nucleotides are TGCGCCAGCAGCTTGTCGGATCAGGCAGGCTACACCTTC.

The J gene is TRBJ2-3, the V gene TRBV7-2; 9 bases align to TRBD1. This CDR3 has 15 amino acids. Germline CDR1 is SGHTA and CDR2 is FQGNSA. V lost 3 bases, J lost 5 bases, and 6 bases stayed unmatched. The CDR3 DNA is TGTGCCAGCAGCTTTTACAGGGGGCCGGGAGATACGCAGTATTTT. Its translation: CASSFYRGPGDTQYF.

V usage is TRBV6-5 and J usage is TRBJ2-3; D gene ambiguous. The CDR3 has 14 residues. Germline V CDR1 and CDR2: MNHEY, SVGAGI. V lost 0 bases and J lost 2, with 6 bases in between. The CDR3 nucleotides are TGTGCCAGCAGTTACTCGGGGTACACAGATACGCAGTATTTT. This translates into CASSYSGYTDTQYF.

The chain employs TRBV7-6 and TRBJ2-2; D unclear. The CDR3 covers 13 residues. Deletions cut 5 bases from V and 6 bases from J, with 10 bases between. CDR1 is SGHVS, CDR2 FNYEAQ, per germline. This CDR3 is CASSLLVPGELFF. The CDR3 nucleotides are TGTGCCAGCAGCCTTCTAGTCCCCGGGGAGCTGTTTTTT.

The chain uses TRBV7-3 and TRBJ2-3, with 13 bases aligning to TRBD2. Trimming cost V 2 bases and J 1 base; bases outside gene matches: 0. The length of the CDR3 is 16 residues. Germline V gives CDR1 SGHTA, CDR2 FQGTGA. The CDR3 loop is CASSLGLAGGTDTQYF. The CDR3 region has the DNA TGTGCCAGCAGCTTAGGACTAGCGGGGGGCACAGATACGCAGTATTTT.

The V and J genes are TRBV7-6 and TRBJ2-1, with D perhaps TRBD1 (5 bases). V shed 3 bases and J shed 8 bases, with 8 bases lying between them. The V gene's germline CDR1 is SGHVS and CDR2 FNYEAQ. The CDR3 covers 12 residues. In DNA form, the CDR3 reads TGTGCCAGCAGCTTGGGGCGAGATGAGCAGTTCTTC. Translation gives CASSLGRDEQFF. Full variable domain (missing parts from reference TRBV7-6 and TRBJ2-1): GAGVSQSPRYKVTKRGQDVALRCDPISGHVSLYWYRQALGQGPEFLTYFNYEAQQDKSGLPNDRFSAERPEGSISTLTIQRTEQRDSAMYRCASSLGRDEQFFGPGTRLTVL.